These 25 T cell receptor beta chains were sequenced from one sample in a study of OX40 agonist ivuxolimab in advanced cancers. Produced via immunoSEQ multiplex PCR; TCRdb's table is partial and in-frame only. Altogether about 110,000 clones are present, 91% being singletons, with the ten largest covering roughly 0.61%. Sequenced here: CD4+ or CD8+ T cells sorted from blood, sampled in a trial of the OX40 agonist ivuxolimab. The receptors here all came from an adult with an advanced solid tumor such as melanoma, head and neck, liver or kidney cancer.

The rearrangement links TRBV5-5 to TRBJ1-1; possibly TRBD1 for D (6 bases). CDR1 SGHKS and CDR2 YYEKEE come from the germline V gene (reference sequence). The CDR3 totals 15 residues. Trimming stripped 4 bases from V and 5 bases from J, with 18 bases between. The CDR3 reads CASSPGWAGVTEAFF. CDR3 nucleotides: TGTGCCAGCAGCCCCGGCTGGGCAGGGGTGACTGAAGCTTTCTTT.

This chain joins TRBV19 and TRBJ2-5, with D unresolved. Trimming removed 1 base at V and 5 bases at J, with 14 bases between. Germline-derived CDR1 and CDR2 are LNHDA and SQIVND (reference sequence). The CDR3 is made up of 15 amino acids. For the CDR3, the DNA is TGTGCCAGTAGTATAGGTGAGCGCCTCGGGGAGACCCAGTACTTC. Translating gives CASSIGERLGETQYF.

The J gene is TRBJ2-3, the V gene TRBV5-5; TRBD1 aligns across 8 bases. This CDR3 has 14 amino acids. J lost 6 bases, V lost 4 bases, and 7 bases had no gene match. CDR1 and CDR2 from the germline V gene are SGHKS and YYEKEE (reference sequence). The CDR3 nucleotides read TGTGCCAGCAGCACTGACAGGGGCTCTGATACGCAGTATTTT. The encoded protein is CASSTDRGSDTQYF. Variable domain in full (rest from reference TRBV5-5 and TRBJ2-3): DAGVTQSPTHLIKTRGQQVTLRCSPISGHKSVSWYQQVLGQGPQFIFQYYEKEERGRGNFPDRFSARQFPNYSSELNVNALLLGDSALYLCASSTDRGSDTQYFGPGTRLTVL.

The rearrangement joins TRBV7-8 to TRBJ2-5, with 12 bases fitting TRBD2. The CDR3 has 15 residues. With V trimmed by 5 bases and J by 9 bases, 10 bases remained unmatched. Germline CDR1 is SGHVS and CDR2 is FQNEAQ. CDR3: CASSPEGLAGYPQYF. In DNA, the CDR3 is TGTGCCAGCAGCCCCGAAGGACTAGCGGGGTACCCCCAGTACTTC.

The V and J genes are TRBV5-1 and TRBJ1-4; D may be TRBD1 (6 bases). The CDR3 loop spans 16 amino acids. Germline V gene lookup returns CDR1 SGHRS and CDR2 YFSETQ. With 2 bases removed from V and 4 bases from J, the gap between germline ends came to 15 bases. CDR3: CASSFIPGTSNEKLFF. In nucleotides, the CDR3 is TGCGCCAGCAGCTTTATACCCGGGACAAGTAATGAAAAACTGTTTTTT.

The chain employs TRBV5-6 and TRBJ2-7; tentatively, D is TRBD2 (5 bases). Trimming left V 3 bases short and J 2 bases short, with 12 bases between. Germline CDR1 reads SGHDT; CDR2 reads YYEEEE. This CDR3 contains 14 residues. The CDR3 sequence is CASSSTGITYEQYF. The CDR3 bases are TGTGCCAGCAGCTCCACGGGGATTACCTACGAGCAGTACTTC.

The chain recombines TRBV6-6 with TRBJ1-6; tentatively, D is TRBD1 (6 bases). The V gene lost 6 bases and the J gene lost 7 bases, with 13 bases spanning the gap. In germline, CDR1 is MNHNY, CDR2 SVGAGI (reference sequence). The CDR3 has 14 amino acids. CDR3 nucleotide sequence: TGTGCCAGCAGCCTACAGGGCGGCAATTCACCCCTCCACTTT. This encodes CASSLQGGNSPLHF.

The chain couples TRBV4-2 to TRBJ2-5, with 9 bases identical to TRBD2. Per germline, CDR1 LGHNA and CDR2 YNFKEQ. This CDR3 comprises 16 residues. Unmatched junction bases numbered 12, after V lost 4 bases and J lost 6 bases. The CDR3 region has the DNA TGTGCCAGCAGCCTTCAACCAGCGGGGGGCCCCCAGACCCAGTACTTC. This gives the protein CASSLQPAGGPQTQYF.

This chain joins TRBV10-1 and TRBJ2-1, with a possible D match to TRBD2 (6 bases). V lost 3 bases and J lost 12, with 12 bases in between. This CDR3 contains 12 residues. CDR1 and CDR2 from the germline V gene are WNHNN and SYGVQD (reference sequence). This chain's CDR3 is CASSDPDGGQFF. CDR3 bases: TGCGCCAGCAGTGATCCCGACGGGGGGCAGTTCTTC.

The rearrangement links TRBV6-5 to TRBJ2-5, with 8 bases lining up with TRBD2. The junction had 10 bases not matched to a gene; V was cut back by 2 bases and J by 5 bases. Germline assignment: CDR1 MNHEY and CDR2 SVGAGI. The CDR3 totals 16 residues. CDR3 coding DNA: TGTGCCAGCAGTTACAGCGGGAGAGGGCACGGGGAGACCCAGTACTTC. Its protein product is CASSYSGRGHGETQYF.

The chain uses TRBV15 and TRBJ1-4, with no clear D. Trimming shortened V by 0 bases and J by 7 bases, and 15 bases separated the two germline ends. The CDR3 runs to 16 residues. Germline assignment: CDR1 LNHNV and CDR2 YYDKDF (reference sequence). The CDR3 nucleotides are TGTGCCACCAGCAGAGACCCGGGATCGTCGGGTGAAAAACTGTTTTTT. Translating gives CATSRDPGSSGEKLFF.

The chain couples TRBV19 to TRBJ2-3; no definite D call. Germline CDR1 and CDR2: LNHDA and SQIVND (reference sequence). The V end was cut by 7 bases, the J end by 1 base, with 6 bases between. The CDR3 has 12 residues. The CDR3 reads CASKARTDTQYF. In DNA, the CDR3 is TGTGCCAGTAAGGCCCGCACAGATACGCAGTATTTT.

The chain has TRBV6-5 and TRBJ2-2; D uncertain. This CDR3 comprises 14 residues. Between the trimmed V and J ends, which lost 6 bases and 0 bases, there was a span of 8 bases. CDR1 MNHEY and CDR2 SVGAGI come from the germline V gene. In nucleotides, the CDR3 is TGTGCCAGCAGGCAGGCCGCGAACACCGGGGAGCTGTTTTTT. This codes for CASRQAANTGELFF.

The V gene is TRBV29-1, the J gene TRBJ1-2; no firm D call. The germline gives CDR1 SQVTM, CDR2 ANQGSEA. V lost 4 bases and J 3 bases, leaving 6 bases between the germline ends. This CDR3 has 11 amino acids. The CDR3 coding sequence is TGCAGCGTTGCCTTCCACTATGGCTACACCTTC. Its protein is CSVAFHYGYTF.

J is TRBJ2-2 and V is TRBV5-1, with 13 bases fitting TRBD2. The trim removed 4 bases at V and 4 bases at J, leaving 7 bases unmatched. Germline CDR1 is SGHRS and CDR2 is YFSETQ. The length of the CDR3 is 17 residues. The CDR3 DNA reads TGCGCCAGCAGCGCCGGGACTAGCGGGGTTAGCACCGGGGAGCTGTTTTTT. This codes for CASSAGTSGVSTGELFF.

This clone was seen only a few times. This chain uses TRBV27 with TRBJ1-6; 7 nucleotides align to TRBD1. The CDR3 totals 14 residues. V shed 6 bases and J 7 bases; nucleotides not matched to a gene: 6. Germline V gives CDR1 MNHEY, CDR2 SMNVEV (reference sequence). The CDR3 region is CASRRQGGNSPLHF. The DNA for the CDR3 is TGTGCCAGCAGGAGACAGGGCGGGAATTCACCCCTCCACTTT.

In this sample, this clone turned up a few times. The V gene is TRBV11-3, the J gene TRBJ2-7; no firm D call. V lost 3 bases, J lost 1 base, and 4 bases lay in between. This CDR3 is 12 amino acids long. CDR1 SGHNT and CDR2 YENEEA come from the germline V gene. The CDR3 coding sequence is TGTGCCAGCAGCTTGGGGTCCTACGAGCAGTACTTC. It translates to CASSLGSYEQYF.

This rearrangement joins TRBV12-5 to TRBJ1-1; D gene ambiguous. The CDR3 runs to 13 residues. Trimming cost V 3 bases and J 5 bases, with 10 bases left between them. The germline CDR1 and CDR2 sequences are LGHNT and FRNRAP. The CDR3 loop reads CASGFTVGTEAFF. CDR3 DNA sequence: TGTGCTAGTGGTTTCACAGTTGGGACTGAAGCTTTCTTT.

Here the CDR3 DNA reads TGTGCCAGTAGTACGGTGACAACTAGCACAGATACGCAGTATTTT. Its translation: CASSTVTTSTDTQYF. This chain connects TRBV19 to TRBJ2-3, with D uncertain. Trimming cost V 4 bases and J 0 bases, with 11 bases left between them. This CDR3 is built from 15 residues. Germline V gene data show CDR1 as LNHDA and CDR2 as SQIVND (reference sequence).

CDR3 region: CAVGGEGQETQYF. The DNA of the CDR3 is TGTGCCGTGGGGGGCGAAGGGCAAGAGACCCAGTACTTC. V usage is TRBV11-3 and J usage is TRBJ2-5, with D perhaps assigned TRBD1 or TRBD2 (6 bases each). The ends were cut back, 11 bases at V and 2 bases at J, with 15 bases in the middle. CDR3 length: 13 residues. Looked up from germline, CDR1 is SGHNT and CDR2 is YENEEA.

This chain links TRBV11-3 with TRBJ2-5; 9 bases align to TRBD2. Germline CDR1 and CDR2: SGHNT and YENEEA. After removal of 1 base from V and 5 bases from J, the junction contained 8 bases not matched to a gene. There are 16 residues in the CDR3. CDR3 sequence reads: CASSLVLAGMGETQYF. The CDR3 DNA sequence: TGTGCCAGCAGCTTAGTCCTAGCGGGGATGGGGGAGACCCAGTACTTC.

The chain has TRBV30 and TRBJ2-1; D is unclear. The V gene lost 0 bases and the J gene lost 3 bases, with 9 bases spanning the gap. The CDR3 spans 14 residues. The V gene's germline CDR1 is GTSNPN and CDR2 SVGIG (reference sequence). CDR3 in DNA: TGTGCCTGGAGTGTACGCAGGTTCTACAATGAGCAGTTCTTC. Translating gives CAWSVRRFYNEQFF.

The chain joins TRBV5-1 to TRBJ2-5; 8 bases match TRBD1. The germline V gene encodes CDR1 SGHRS and CDR2 YFSETQ. The CDR3 is 14 amino acids. V trimming: 3 bases; J trimming: 2 bases; junction bases outside the gene matches: 3. The CDR3 spells CASSYGQGQETQYF. CDR3 coding DNA: TGCGCCAGCAGCTATGGACAGGGACAAGAGACCCAGTACTTC.

The chain uses TRBV4-1 and TRBJ2-5; D is perhaps TRBD2 (7 bases). Trimming shortened V by 0 bases and J by 2 bases, and 16 bases separated the two germline ends. CDR1 is MGHRA, CDR2 YSYEKL, per germline. The CDR3 runs to 17 residues. The CDR3 spells CASSQDAPGGLQETQYF. In DNA form, the CDR3 reads TGCGCCAGCAGCCAAGATGCCCCGGGGGGCCTGCAAGAGACCCAGTACTTC.

The chain joins TRBV5-8 to TRBJ2-3; no reliable D call. V lost 8 bases and J lost 5, with 9 bases in between. The CDR3 length is 11 residues. Germline-derived CDR1 and CDR2 are SGHTS and YDEGEE. CDR3 nucleotides: TGTGCCAGTAGGAGAAGAGATACGCAGTATTTT. Translating it yields CASRRRDTQYF. The whole variable domain, filled in from reference TRBV5-8 and TRBJ2-3, reads EAGVTQSPTHLIKTRGQQATLRCSPISGHTSVYWYQQALGLGLQFLLWYDEGEERNRGNFPPRFSGRQFPNYSSELNVNALELEDSALYLCASRRRDTQYFGPGTRLTVL.